This TCR beta chain was documented in a study of vaccination effects on CD4 cells after COVID-19. Study details: Post-vaccine sampling occurred a median 72 days after the second dose.

Germline-derived CDR1 and CDR2 are SGHNT and YYREEE (reference sequence). Trimming left V 4 bases short and J 2 bases short, with 9 bases between. There are 13 residues in the CDR3. Subsequent to roughly 10 days of culture, CD4+ T cells were isolated. Participants completed two doses of the BNT162b2 or mRNA-1273 vaccine. A word on this clone: Antigen unknown.

Study-wide findings and caveats: Long after vaccination, the clones induced by infection and by vaccine shrank markedly in size.

The protocol was immunoSEQ multiplex PCR, while the TCRdb copy is restricted to in-frame clones and leaves out a portion. The sample holds about 73,000 clones; about 73% are singletons and the top ten take about 2%. The V gene is TRBV5-4, the J gene TRBJ1-1; D is unclear. This sequence originates from a human donor who received a COVID-19 vaccine. The specimen comprised CD4+ T cells from PBMCs cultured without peptide, sampled after COVID-19 vaccination. CDR3 loop: CASSIDTNTEAFF. CDR3 DNA: TGTGCCAGCAGCATCGACACAAACACTGAAGCTTTCTTT.